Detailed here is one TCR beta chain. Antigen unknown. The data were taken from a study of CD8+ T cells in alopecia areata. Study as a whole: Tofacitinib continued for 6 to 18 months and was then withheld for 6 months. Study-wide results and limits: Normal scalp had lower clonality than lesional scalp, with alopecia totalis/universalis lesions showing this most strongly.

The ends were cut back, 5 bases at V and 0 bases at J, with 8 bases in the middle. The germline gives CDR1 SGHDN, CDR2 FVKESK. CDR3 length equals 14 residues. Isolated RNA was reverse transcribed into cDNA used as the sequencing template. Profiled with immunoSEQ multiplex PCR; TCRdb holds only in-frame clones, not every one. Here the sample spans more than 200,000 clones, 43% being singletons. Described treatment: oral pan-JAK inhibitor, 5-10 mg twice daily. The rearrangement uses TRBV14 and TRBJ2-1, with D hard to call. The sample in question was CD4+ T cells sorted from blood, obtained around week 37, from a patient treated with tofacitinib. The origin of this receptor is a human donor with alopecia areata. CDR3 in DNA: TGTGCCAGCAGCTTACCGACCTCCTACAATGAGCAGTTCTTC. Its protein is CASSLPTSYNEQFF.